This TCR beta chain stems from a study of T cell clones after liver transplantation. Study-level results: Rather than being deleted, graft donor-reactive T cells may have moved into the graft. In a couple of subjects, few donor cells limited the measurable donor-reactive repertoire.

The protocol was immunoSEQ multiplex PCR, while the TCRdb copy is restricted to in-frame clones and leaves out a portion. The sample includes around 19,000 clones, over 75% of them seen just once. Turning to this clone: Its cognate antigen is unknown.

Sequenced here: CD8+ T cells from blood, sampled before liver transplant. The TCR was taken from a human donor who received a liver transplant.

The CDR3 protein is CASPPLNEQFF. The CDR3 coding sequence is TGTGCCAGCCCGCCACTCAATGAGCAGTTCTTC. The V gene is TRBV28, the J gene TRBJ2-1; unclear D gene. The germline V gene encodes CDR1 MDHEN and CDR2 SYDVKM. The CDR3 length is 11 residues. The V and J ends lost 8 bases and 6 bases respectively, with 8 bases between them.